The present T cell receptor (beta chain) was sequenced within a study of graft-versus-host responses after intestinal transplantation. The wider study: Multivisceral, liver-intestinal, or isolated intestinal grafts were transplanted into recipients.

Assay used: immunoSEQ multiplex PCR; TCRdb lists only in-frame clones, some missing. The sample has about 15,000 clones, around 42% seen once. Responder cells labeled with CFSE (approximately 200,000) were co-plated with irradiated stimulator cells labeled with violet dye (approximately 200,000). Sequenced material: alloreactive CD8+ T cells from a mixed lymphocyte reaction culture, taken before intestinal transplant. Specified subset: CFSE-low proliferating T cells sorted from approximately 6-day pre-transplant mixed lymphocyte reaction (GvH or HvG direction). The clonotype comes from a human patient who received an intestinal transplant.

CDR3 nucleotide sequence: TGTGCCAGCAGTCCCTACTCGGGCCAAACCATGGGTCTCAATGAGCAGTTCTTC. This gives the protein CASSPYSGQTMGLNEQFF. The gene calls are TRBV27 and TRBJ2-1; D call uncertain. The length of the CDR3 is 18 residues. V lost 5 bases and J 6 bases, leaving 26 bases between the germline ends. Germline V gene data show CDR1 as MNHEY and CDR2 as SMNVEV (reference sequence).